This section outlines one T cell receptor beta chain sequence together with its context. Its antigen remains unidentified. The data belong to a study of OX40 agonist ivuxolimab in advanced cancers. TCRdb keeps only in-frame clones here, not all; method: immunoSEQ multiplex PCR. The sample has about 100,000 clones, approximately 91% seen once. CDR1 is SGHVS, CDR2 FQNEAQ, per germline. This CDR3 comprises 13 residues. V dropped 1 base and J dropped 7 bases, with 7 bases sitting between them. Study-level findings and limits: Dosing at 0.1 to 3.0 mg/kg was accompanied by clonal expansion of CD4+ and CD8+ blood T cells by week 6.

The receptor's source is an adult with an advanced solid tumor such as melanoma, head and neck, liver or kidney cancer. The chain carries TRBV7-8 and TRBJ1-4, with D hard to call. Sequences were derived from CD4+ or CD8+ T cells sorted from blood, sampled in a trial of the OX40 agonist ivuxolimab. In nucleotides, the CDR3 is TGTGCCAGCAGCTTAGGGGCCCGTGAAAAACTGTTTTTT. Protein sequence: CASSLGAREKLFF.